These T cell receptor beta chains were read from a single sample in a study of cytomegalovirus exposure and HLA in healthy donors. The assay was immunoSEQ multiplex PCR, and TCRdb's table has in-frame clones only and misses some. The table has 150,000 to 200,000 clones, approximately 82% seen once. Sample: PBMCs. These receptors were collected from a male donor in good health and CMV-seronegative. Each CDR3 is given with its conserved first and last residue. Part of the rows lack a size; the others show once, few, many or a class for expanded clones.

CDR3 protein	V gene	clone size
CASSFSGQSPLHF	TRBV27	NA
CSVTRGGGTEAFF	TRBV29-1	NA
CSSSVQGGTEAFF	TRBV7-9	NA
CASSLQGGNTEAFF	TRBV5-1	NA
CASSAPGGPLHF	TRBV9	NA
CASSPGPSSLGYF	TRBV5-1	NA
CASSTRSSSGANVLTF	TRBV7-9	NA
CASIIAANTDTQYF	TRBV7-9	NA
CASSLGDRVSYEQYF	TRBV5-8	few
CASSPGQGRNTEAFF	TRBV6-6	once
CASSFARGSYEQYF	TRBV7-9	NA
CASSLEWGLSSYEQYF	TRBV7-9	NA
CASRTGPGNTIYF	TRBV19	few
CASSEALAGVFSIYNEQFF	TRBV6-1	NA
CASSLATSNYGYTF	TRBV5-1	NA
CASSPGNTEAFF	TRBV19	NA
CASSLARDTNYGYTF	TRBV5-4	once
CASKGLAGRTSTDTQYF	TRBV7-9	once
CASSAPWATETQYF	TRBV19	NA
CASSLSGGVGEKLFF	TRBV28	NA
CASSSNTEAFF	TRBV5-4	once
CASSLGPRSYGYTF	TRBV5-6	NA
CASSVGGFTEAFF	TRBV9	NA
CAMVLGTANTGELFF	TRBV7-9	NA
CASSLLSSSYEQYF	TRBV7-9	NA
CASPGTRNQEAQYF	TRBV2	NA
CASSLWQGAAEQYF	TRBV5-5	NA
CASRQGDRVSEQCF	TRBV25-1	NA
CASSLGQGERAEQFF	TRBV5-4	NA
CSVASSRKPYEQYF	TRBV29-1	few
CASSYSRGADTEAFF	TRBV6-5	once
CASSPRTGGTDTQYF	TRBV18	few
CASSQASSGIRDEQFF	TRBV4-3	NA
CASSSAGGPSSGSADTQYF	TRBV12-1	NA
CSVKGVDSNQPQHF	TRBV29-1	once
CASSLTGQPQHF	TRBV7-2	NA
CAWIPTKASQETQYF	TRBV30	NA
CASSPIQGEAFF	TRBV5-4	NA
CAISGDRDSEQYF	TRBV10-3	NA
CAWSLGAQGAYEQYF	TRBV30	NA
CASSPPRDRGRYGTEAFF	TRBV18	NA
CASGQGYNSPLHF	TRBV12-5	NA
CAWYTSGQYNEQFF	TRBV30	NA
CASSLRNYEQYF	TRBV5-8	few
CATSGRDWHRETQYF	TRBV15	NA
CSVSGLAEYNEQFF	TRBV29-1	once
CASSVRGANTEAFF	TRBV2	NA
CASSQGGNQPQHF	TRBV11-2	NA